Reported below is one TCR beta chain. Its antigen is unknown. The sample belongs to a study of cytomegalovirus exposure and HLA in healthy donors. Background on the study: The roughly 130 validation repertoires used the same platform as the roughly 700 first-cohort repertoires (as reported by a later analysis).

In germline, CDR1 is PRHDT, CDR2 FYEKMQ (reference sequence). Trimming shortened V by 4 bases and J by 5 bases, and 7 bases separated the two germline ends. The CDR3 runs to 12 residues. Study-level results: Cytomegalovirus-associated TCR beta chains were listed, numbering approximately 150. Usually a TCR sequence was rare, but some public TCRs were found in many donors.

TCRdb's copy holds only in-frame clones and misses some; the assay was immunoSEQ multiplex PCR. The data hold more than 300,000 clones, with roughly 90% observed a single time. Sequenced: PBMCs. The receptor's source is a woman aged 18-29 years in good health and CMV-seronegative. The V gene is TRBV13, the J gene TRBJ2-3; D gene uncertain. CDR3 sequence reads: CASSSLKDTQYF. In DNA form, the CDR3 reads TGTGCCAGCAGCTCACTCAAAGATACGCAGTATTTT.